This section outlines one T cell receptor beta chain sequence together with its context. Its antigen is as yet unknown. This specimen belongs to a study of monozygotic twins with inflammatory bowel disease. The study, taken as a whole, reports: Clonotypes shared with others were fewer in IBD patients than in healthy twins, especially with disease activity.

TCRdb reworked the 5' RACE reads into one entry per CDR3 protein, no DNA. The sample yields a few hundred thousand distinct CDR3 sequences, of which the top ten take up 2.6%. The CDR3 loop spans 16 amino acids. In germline, CDR1 is KGHDR, CDR2 SFDVKD. Material for sequencing was blood. This receptor was identified in a human donor with ulcerative colitis or Crohn's disease, or a healthy co-twin of an affected twin (not recorded which). V is TRBV24-1 and J is TRBJ2-1; TCRdb names TRBD2, which stays unverified in the absence of DNA. This CDR3 reads CATSGSLAESYNEQFF.